This T cell receptor (beta chain) was found in a study of cytomegalovirus exposure and HLA in healthy donors. With 60 Vbeta and 13 Jbeta primers, the PCR was carried out. The assay was immunoSEQ multiplex PCR, and TCRdb's table has in-frame clones only and misses some. The sample holds tens of thousands of clones. J lost 5 bases, V lost 3 bases, and 5 bases had no gene match. Germline V gene sequence: CDR1 MNHEY, CDR2 SVGAGI. The CDR3 runs to 16 residues. The TCR sequence derives from a man in his fifties or sixties in good health and CMV-seronegative. The material sequenced was PBMCs. V gene TRBV6-5 combines with J gene TRBJ2-1, with 12 bases identical to TRBD2. The CDR3 reads CASSYSGLAGNNEQFF. CDR3 sequence (DNA): TGTGCCAGCAGTTATTCAGGACTAGCGGGAAACAATGAGCAGTTCTTC.